Sequencing of this T cell receptor (beta chain) was carried out in a study of PD-1 blockade in mismatch repair-deficient tumors. Study-level points and caveats: Rapid post-treatment expansion, then contraction, generally preceding radiologic response, marked tumor-resident clones.

This clone was detected only a few times. The antigen is not known. Every patient had mismatch repair deficiency by PCR or immunohistochemistry. Profiling relied on immunoSEQ multiplex PCR, and the TCRdb table lists in-frame clones only, not all of them. The data show approximately 38,000 clones, 70% to 90% seen once. Deletions cut 6 bases from V and 10 bases from J, with 15 bases between. Germline CDR1 LNHDA, CDR2 SQIVND (reference sequence). The length of the CDR3 is 12 residues. The receptor comes from an adult with mismatch repair-deficient cancer. The material sequenced was peripheral blood, taken less than 95 weeks after starting pembrolizumab. V and J are TRBV19 and TRBJ1-1; D possibly corresponds to TRBD1 (5 bases). The CDR3 protein is CASRQEKSPAFF. CDR3 nucleotide sequence: TGTGCCAGTAGACAGGAAAAATCCCCAGCTTTCTTT.